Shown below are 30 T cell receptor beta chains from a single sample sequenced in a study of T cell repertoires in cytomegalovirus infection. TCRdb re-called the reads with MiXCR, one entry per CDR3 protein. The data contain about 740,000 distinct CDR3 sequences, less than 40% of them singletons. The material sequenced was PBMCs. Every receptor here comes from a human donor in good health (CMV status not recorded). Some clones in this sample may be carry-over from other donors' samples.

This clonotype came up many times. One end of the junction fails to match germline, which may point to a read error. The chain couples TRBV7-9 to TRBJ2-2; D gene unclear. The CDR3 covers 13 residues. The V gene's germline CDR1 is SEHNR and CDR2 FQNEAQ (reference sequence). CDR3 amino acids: CASSFTNTGELFF. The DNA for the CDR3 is TGCGCCAGCAGCTTCACGAACACCGGGGAGCTGTTTTTT.

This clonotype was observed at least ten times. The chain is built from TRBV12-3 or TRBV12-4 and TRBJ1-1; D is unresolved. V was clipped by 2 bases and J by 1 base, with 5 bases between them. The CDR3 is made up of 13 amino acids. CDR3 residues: CASSLIGNTEAFF. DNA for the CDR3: TGTGCCAGCAGTTTAATCGGGAACACTGAAGCTTTCTTT.

The CDR3 DNA follows: TGTGCCAGCTCACCACGGGGGGGCGCATCCCAAGAGACCCAGTACTTC. Its protein is CASSPRGGASQETQYF. This chain uses TRBV18 with TRBJ2-5; weak D call: TRBD2 (7 bases). V lost 1 base to trimming and J lost 1 base, with 13 bases between them. The CDR3 consists of 16 residues. Germline V gives CDR1 KGHSH, CDR2 LQKENI. The whole variable domain, filled in from reference TRBV18 and TRBJ2-5, reads NAGVMQNPRHLVRRRGQEARLRCSPMKGHSHVYWYRQLPEEGLKFMVYLQKENIIDESGMPKERFSAEFPKEGPSILRIQQVVRGDSAAYFCASSPRGGASQETQYFGPGTRLLVL.

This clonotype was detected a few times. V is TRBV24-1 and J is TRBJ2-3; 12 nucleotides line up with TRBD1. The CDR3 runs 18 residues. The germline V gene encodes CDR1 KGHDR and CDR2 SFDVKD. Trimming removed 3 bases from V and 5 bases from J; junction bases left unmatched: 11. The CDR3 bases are TGTGCCACCAGTGATCAACGCCCGGGACAGGGGGCGAAAGATACGCAGTATTTT. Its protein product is CATSDQRPGQGAKDTQYF.

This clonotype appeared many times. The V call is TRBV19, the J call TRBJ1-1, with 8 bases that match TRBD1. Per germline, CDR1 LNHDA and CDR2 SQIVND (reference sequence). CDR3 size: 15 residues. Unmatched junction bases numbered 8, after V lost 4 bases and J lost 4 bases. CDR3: CASSSPGQGATEAFF. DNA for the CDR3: TGTGCCAGTAGTAGTCCCGGCCAGGGGGCCACTGAAGCTTTCTTT.

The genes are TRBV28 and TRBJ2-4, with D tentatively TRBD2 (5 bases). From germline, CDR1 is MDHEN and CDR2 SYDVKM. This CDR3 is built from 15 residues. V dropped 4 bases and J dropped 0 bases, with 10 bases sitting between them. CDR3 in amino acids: CASSSSGKAKNIQYF. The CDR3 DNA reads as TGTGCCAGCAGTTCCTCCGGGAAAGCCAAAAACATTCAGTACTTC.

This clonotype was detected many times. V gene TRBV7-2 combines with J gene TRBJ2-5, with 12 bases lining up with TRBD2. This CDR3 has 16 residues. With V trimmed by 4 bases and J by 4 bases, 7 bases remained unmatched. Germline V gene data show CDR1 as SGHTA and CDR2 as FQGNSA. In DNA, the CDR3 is TGTGCCAGCAGCTCTAGCGGGAGGGGGGTGCGAGAGACCCAGTACTTC. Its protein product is CASSSSGRGVRETQYF.

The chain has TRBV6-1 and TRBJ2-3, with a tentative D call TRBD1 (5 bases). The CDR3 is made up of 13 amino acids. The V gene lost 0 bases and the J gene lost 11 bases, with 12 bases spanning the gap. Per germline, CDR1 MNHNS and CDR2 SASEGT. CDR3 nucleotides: TGTGCCAGCAGTGAAGCGCAGGGTTCAGGGCAGTATTTT. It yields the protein CASSEAQGSGQYF.

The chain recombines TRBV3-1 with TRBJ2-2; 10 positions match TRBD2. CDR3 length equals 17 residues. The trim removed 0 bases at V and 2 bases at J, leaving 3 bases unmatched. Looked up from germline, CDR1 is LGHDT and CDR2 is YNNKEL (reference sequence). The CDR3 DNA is TGTGCCAGCAGCCAAGATGCACTAGCGGGAAACACCGGGGAGCTGTTTTTT. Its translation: CASSQDALAGNTGELFF. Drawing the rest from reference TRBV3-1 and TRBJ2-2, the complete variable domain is DTAVSQTPKYLVTQMGNDKSIKCEQNLGHDTMYWYKQDSKKFLKIMFSYNNKELIINETVPNRFSPKSPDKAHLNLHINSLELGDSAVYFCASSQDALAGNTGELFFGEGSRLTVL.

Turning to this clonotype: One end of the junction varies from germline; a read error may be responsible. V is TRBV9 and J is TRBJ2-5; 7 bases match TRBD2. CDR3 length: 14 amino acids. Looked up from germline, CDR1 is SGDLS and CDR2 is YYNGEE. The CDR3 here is CSSSVDGGKETQYF. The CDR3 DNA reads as TGTTCCAGCAGCGTGGACGGGGGGAAAGAGACCCAGTACTTC.

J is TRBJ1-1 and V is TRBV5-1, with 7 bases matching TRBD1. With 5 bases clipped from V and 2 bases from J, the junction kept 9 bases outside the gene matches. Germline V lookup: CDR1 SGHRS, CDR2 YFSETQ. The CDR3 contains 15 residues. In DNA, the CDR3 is TGCGCCAGCAGTTACGAGGGGGCCACTAACACTGAAGCTTTCTTT. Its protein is CASSYEGATNTEAFF. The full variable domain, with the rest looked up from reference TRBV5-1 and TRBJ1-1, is KAGVTQTPRYLIKTRGQQVTLSCSPISGHRSVSWYQQTPGQGLQFLFEYFSETQRNKGNFPGRFSGRQFSNSRSEMNVSTLELGDSALYLCASSYEGATNTEAFFGQGTRLTVV.

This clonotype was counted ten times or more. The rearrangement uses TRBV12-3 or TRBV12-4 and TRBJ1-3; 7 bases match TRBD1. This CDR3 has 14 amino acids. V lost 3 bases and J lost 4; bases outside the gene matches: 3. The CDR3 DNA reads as TGTGCCAGCAGTTTCCAGGGGGGCGGAAACACCATATATTTT. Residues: CASSFQGGGNTIYF.

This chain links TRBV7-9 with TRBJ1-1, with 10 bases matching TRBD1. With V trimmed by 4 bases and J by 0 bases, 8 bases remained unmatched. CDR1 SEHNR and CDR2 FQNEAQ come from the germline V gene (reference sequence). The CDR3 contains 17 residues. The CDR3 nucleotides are TGTGCCAGCAGCTCAGGGACAGGGGCGGACATGAACACTGAAGCTTTCTTT. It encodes CASSSGTGADMNTEAFF.

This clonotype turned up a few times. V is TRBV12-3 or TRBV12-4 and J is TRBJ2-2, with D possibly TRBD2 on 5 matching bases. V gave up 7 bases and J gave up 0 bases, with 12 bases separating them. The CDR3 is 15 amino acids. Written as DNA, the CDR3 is TGTGCCAGCAATTCTAGCAGCCCGAACACCGGGGAGCTGTTTTTT. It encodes CASNSSSPNTGELFF.

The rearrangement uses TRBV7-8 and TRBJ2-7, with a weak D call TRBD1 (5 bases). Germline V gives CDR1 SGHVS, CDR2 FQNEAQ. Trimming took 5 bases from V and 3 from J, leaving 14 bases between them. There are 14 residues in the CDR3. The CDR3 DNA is TGTGCCAGCAGCCAACGACAGTTGGACTACGAGCAGTACTTC. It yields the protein CASSQRQLDYEQYF.

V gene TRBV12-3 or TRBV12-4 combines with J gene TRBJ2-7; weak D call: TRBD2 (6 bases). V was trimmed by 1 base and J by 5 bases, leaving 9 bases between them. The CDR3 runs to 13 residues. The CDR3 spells CASSLVGGNEQYF. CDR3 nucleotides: TGTGCCAGCAGTTTAGTGGGGGGTAACGAGCAGTACTTC.

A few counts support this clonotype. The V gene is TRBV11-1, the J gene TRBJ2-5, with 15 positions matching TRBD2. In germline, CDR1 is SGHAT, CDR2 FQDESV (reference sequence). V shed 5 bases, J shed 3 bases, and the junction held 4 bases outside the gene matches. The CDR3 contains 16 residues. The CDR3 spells CASSPRTSGGEETQYF. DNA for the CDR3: TGTGCCAGCAGCCCTCGGACTAGCGGGGGGGAAGAGACCCAGTACTTC.

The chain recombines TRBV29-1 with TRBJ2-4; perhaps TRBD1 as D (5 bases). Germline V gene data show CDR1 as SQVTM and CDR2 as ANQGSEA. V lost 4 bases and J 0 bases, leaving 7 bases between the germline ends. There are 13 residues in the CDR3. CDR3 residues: CSVVQVAKNIQYF. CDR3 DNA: TGCAGCGTTGTACAGGTAGCCAAAAACATTCAGTACTTC.

The DNA of the CDR3 is TGTGCCAGCAGTCCAACGGACGGCGCATACTATGGCTACACCTTC. Translating gives CASSPTDGAYYGYTF. The genes are TRBV28 and TRBJ1-2, with D unclear. CDR3 length: 15 residues. V was clipped by 5 bases and J by 3 bases, with 16 bases between them. The V gene's germline CDR1 is MDHEN and CDR2 SYDVKM.

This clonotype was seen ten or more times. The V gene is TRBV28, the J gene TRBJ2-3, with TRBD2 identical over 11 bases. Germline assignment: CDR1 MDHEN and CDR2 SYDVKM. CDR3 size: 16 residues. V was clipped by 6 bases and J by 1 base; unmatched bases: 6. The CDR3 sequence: CASSLLAGGGTDTQYF. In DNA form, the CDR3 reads TGTGCCAGCAGCTTGCTAGCGGGAGGAGGCACAGATACGCAGTATTTT. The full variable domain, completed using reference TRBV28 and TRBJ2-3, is DVKVTQSSRYLVKRTGEKVFLECVQDMDHENMFWYRQDPGLGLRLIYFSYDVKMKEKGDIPEGYSVSREKKERFSLILESASTNQTSMYLCASSLLAGGGTDTQYFGPGTRLTVL.

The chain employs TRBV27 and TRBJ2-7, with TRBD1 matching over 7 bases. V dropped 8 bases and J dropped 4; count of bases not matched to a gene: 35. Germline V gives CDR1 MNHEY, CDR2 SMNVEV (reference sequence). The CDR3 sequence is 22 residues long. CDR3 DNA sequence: TGTGCCAGCTCCCGTCAGGGGGTGAATCGGCGACGCGATTCGTACCAACCTTACGAGCAGTACTTC. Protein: CASSRQGVNRRRDSYQPYEQYF.

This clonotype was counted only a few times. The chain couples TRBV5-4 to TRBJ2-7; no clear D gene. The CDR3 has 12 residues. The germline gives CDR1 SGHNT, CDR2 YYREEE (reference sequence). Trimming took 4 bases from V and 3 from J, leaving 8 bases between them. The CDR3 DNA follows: TGTGCCAGCAGCGCTAATGACTACGAGCAGTACTTC. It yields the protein CASSANDYEQYF.

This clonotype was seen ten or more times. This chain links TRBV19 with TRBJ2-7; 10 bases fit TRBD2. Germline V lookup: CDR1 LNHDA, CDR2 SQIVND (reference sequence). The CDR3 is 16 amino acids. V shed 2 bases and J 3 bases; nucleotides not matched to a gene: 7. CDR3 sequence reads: CASSIKLAGNLYEQYF. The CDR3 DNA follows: TGTGCCAGTAGTATAAAACTAGCGGGGAACCTCTACGAGCAGTACTTC.

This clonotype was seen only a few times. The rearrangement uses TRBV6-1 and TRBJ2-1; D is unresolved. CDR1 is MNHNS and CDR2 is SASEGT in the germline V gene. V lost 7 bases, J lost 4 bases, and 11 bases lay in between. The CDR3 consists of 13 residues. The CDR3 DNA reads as TGTGCCAGCACGAGCTTGCTGTACAATGAGCAGTTCTTC. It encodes CASTSLLYNEQFF.

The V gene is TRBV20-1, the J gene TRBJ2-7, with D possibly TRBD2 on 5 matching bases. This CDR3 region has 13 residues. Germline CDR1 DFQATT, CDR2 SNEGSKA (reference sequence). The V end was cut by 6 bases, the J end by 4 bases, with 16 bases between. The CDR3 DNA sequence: TGCAGTGCGCTACTAGTTGGGTCGTACGAGCAGTACTTC. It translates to CSALLVGSYEQYF.

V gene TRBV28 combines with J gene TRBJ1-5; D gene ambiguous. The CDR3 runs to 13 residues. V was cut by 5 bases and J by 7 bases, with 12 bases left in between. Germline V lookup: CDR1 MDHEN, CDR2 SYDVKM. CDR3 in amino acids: CASSAHRRQPQHF. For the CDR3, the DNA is TGTGCCAGCAGTGCCCACCGTCGGCAGCCCCAGCATTTT.

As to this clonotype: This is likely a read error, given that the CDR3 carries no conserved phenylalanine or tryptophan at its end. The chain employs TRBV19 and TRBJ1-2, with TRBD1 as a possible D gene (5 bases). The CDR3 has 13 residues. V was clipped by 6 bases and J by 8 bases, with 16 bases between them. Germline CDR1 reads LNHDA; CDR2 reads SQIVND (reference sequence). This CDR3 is CASSRDERGGYTL. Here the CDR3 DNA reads TGTGCCAGTAGCCGGGACGAACGAGGAGGCTACACCTTA.

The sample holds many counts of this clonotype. The CDR3 sequence is CASSPDSRRGETQYF. CDR3 nucleotide sequence: TGTGCCAGCAGCCCCGACTCACGGAGGGGGGAGACCCAGTACTTC. The V call is TRBV7-6, the J call TRBJ2-5; D assignment may be TRBD1 or TRBD2 (6 bases each). Germline lookup yields CDR1 SGHVS and CDR2 FNYEAQ. Trimming removed 5 bases at V and 5 bases at J, with 18 bases between. This CDR3 contains 15 residues.

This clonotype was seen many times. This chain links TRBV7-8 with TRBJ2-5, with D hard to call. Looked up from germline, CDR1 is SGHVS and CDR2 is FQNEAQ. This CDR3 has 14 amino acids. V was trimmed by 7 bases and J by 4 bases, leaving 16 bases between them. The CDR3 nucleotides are TGTGCCAGCATCCGTCCCGAGGCTCGAGAGACCCAGTACTTC. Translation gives CASIRPEARETQYF.

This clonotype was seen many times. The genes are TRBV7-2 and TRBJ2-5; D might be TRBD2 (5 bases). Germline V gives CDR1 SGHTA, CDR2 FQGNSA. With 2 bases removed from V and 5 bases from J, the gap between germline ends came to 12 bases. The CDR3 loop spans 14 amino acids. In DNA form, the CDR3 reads TGTGCCAGCAGCTTACTCGGACTTGTTGAGACCCAGTACTTC. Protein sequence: CASSLLGLVETQYF. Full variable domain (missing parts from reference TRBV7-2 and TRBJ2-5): GAGVSQSPSNKVTEKGKDVELRCDPISGHTALYWYRQSLGQGLEFLIYFQGNSAPDKSGLPSDRFSAERTGGSVSTLTIQRTQQEDSAVYLCASSLLGLVETQYFGPGTRLLVL.